These T cell receptor beta chains were read from a single sample in a study of shared clonotypes between healthy human individuals. This table comes from immunoSEQ multiplex PCR, and its TCRdb copy is limited to in-frame clones, with some not included. The table lists approximately 2,000,000 clones, roughly 90% of them singletons. What was sequenced was naive CD4+ T cells from PBMCs. The receptors derive from a man between 18 and 35 years old in good health. Some clones in this sample may be carry-over from other donors' samples. Both conserved end residues are part of each CDR3. The D gene is left open where the match is weak. Clone size is stated in some rows and not others, as once, few, many or a class when expanded.

v_call	d_call	cdr3_length	j_call	clone_size	cdr3_nt	cdr3_aa
TRBV5-4	TRBD1	17	TRBJ1-2	few	TGTGCCAGCACCCCGGAGTTGGGACAGGGTAGGCTGCATGGCTACACCTTC	CASTPELGQGRLHGYTF
TRBV27	TRBD2	17	TRBJ2-1	-	TGTGCCAGCAGAGTTCCGACCGGGAGAGCGGGGTACAATGAGCAGTTCTTC	CASRVPTGRAGYNEQFF
TRBV21-1	-	13	TRBJ2-1	-	TGTGCCAGCAGCAACAAAGCCGGCGATGAGCAGTTCTTC	CASSNKAGDEQFF
TRBV5-1	-	14	TRBJ2-7	-	TGCGCCAGCTCGAACACCGCAGGGTCCTACGAGCAGTACTTC	CASSNTAGSYEQYF
TRBV6-1	TRBD1	16	TRBJ1-1	-	TGTGCCAGCAGTGAATGGTGGACAGGTGGGGTCACTGAAGCTTTCTTT	CASSEWWTGGVTEAFF
TRBV28	TRBD1	18	TRBJ1-5	-	TGTGCCAGCAGATGGGACAGCAGGCCTTTGAGTCGCAATCAGCCCCAGCATTTT	CASRWDSRPLSRNQPQHF
TRBV2	-	14	TRBJ2-2	-	TGTGCCAGCACTCGGGACGGGAACACCGGGGAGCTGTTTTTT	CASTRDGNTGELFF
TRBV5-1	TRBD1	16	TRBJ2-2	-	TGCGCCAGCAGCCCTGGGGGACAGGGTAACACCGGGGAGCTGTTTTTT	CASSPGGQGNTGELFF
TRBV5-4	-	14	TRBJ2-2	-	TGTGCCAGCAGCTTCCCCACAGGGACCGGGGAGCTGTTTTTT	CASSFPTGTGELFF
TRBV28	-	12	TRBJ1-1	-	TGTGCCAGCCTTAAACCGGGACAAAGAACTTTCTTT	CASLKPGQRTFF
TRBV28	TRBD1	14	TRBJ1-1	-	TGTGCCAGCAGCCCCGGGACAGGGTTGACTGAAGCTTTCTTT	CASSPGTGLTEAFF
TRBV6-1	-	14	TRBJ1-2	-	TGTGCCAGCAGTGAAGCTGCTCGTAGCTATGGCTACACCTTC	CASSEAARSYGYTF
TRBV7-3	-	15	TRBJ2-6	-	TGTGCCAGCAGCTTATTCCATGCGGGGGCCAACGTCCTGACTTTC	CASSLFHAGANVLTF
TRBV2	-	15	TRBJ1-5	-	TGTGCCAGCAGTGACCGATCATATAGCAATCAGCCCCAGCATTTT	CASSDRSYSNQPQHF
TRBV5-1	TRBD2	16	TRBJ2-1	-	TGCGCCAGCAGCTTCTACGGACTAGCGGGCCACAATGAGCAGTTCTTC	CASSFYGLAGHNEQFF
TRBV5-1	-	14	TRBJ1-5	-	TGCGCCAGCAGCTTGCAAGGGGAGGGACAGCCCCAGCATTTT	CASSLQGEGQPQHF
TRBV27	-	15	TRBJ2-5	-	TGTGCCAGCAAGCTCCGGAGGACGCCTCAAGAGACCCAGTACTTC	CASKLRRTPQETQYF
TRBV9	TRBD1	15	TRBJ2-6	-	TGTGCCAGCAGCAAACAGGGGGAAGGGGCCAACGTCCTGACTTTC	CASSKQGEGANVLTF
TRBV28	-	11	TRBJ1-5	-	TGTGCCAGCAGTCTTAATCAGCCCCAGCATTTT	CASSLNQPQHF
TRBV29-1	-	13	TRBJ2-1	-	TGCAGTATGGACAGCTCCTCCTACAATGAGCAGTTCTTC	CSMDSSSYNEQFF
TRBV7-3	-	13	TRBJ2-1	-	TGTGCCAGCAGCTTACTAGGGTACAATGAGCAGTTCTTC	CASSLLGYNEQFF
TRBV28	TRBD2	16	TRBJ2-3	-	TGTGCCAGCAGTTTTTGGGGGGAGGGTCCCCCAGATACGCAGTATTTT	CASSFWGEGPPDTQYF
TRBV28	TRBD2	14	TRBJ2-4	-	TGTGCCAGCAGTTCCCTCGGGACTAGCGGGGGAGAGTACTTC	CASSSLGTSGGEYF
TRBV11-2	TRBD2	19	TRBJ2-2	-	TGTGCCAGCAGCCCCCGACTAGCGGGAGGGCCAACGGACACCGGGGAGCTGTTTTTT	CASSPRLAGGPTDTGELFF
TRBV18	TRBD2	18	TRBJ2-3	-	TGTGCCAGTCATCTAGCGGGAGTACCAAGCCGAGGCACAGATACGCAGTATTTT	CASHLAGVPSRGTDTQYF
TRBV15	-	13	TRBJ1-5	-	TGTGCCACCAGCAGAGGGCGTCTCGGGCCCCAGCATTTT	CATSRGRLGPQHF
TRBV7-3	TRBD2	15	TRBJ2-5	-	TGTGCCAGCAGCCCCGGACTAGCGCCTAAAGAGACCCAGTACTTC	CASSPGLAPKETQYF
TRBV27	-	15	TRBJ2-4	-	TGTGCCAGCAGTCCAGGGGCGTTGGCCAAAAACATTCAGTACTTC	CASSPGALAKNIQYF
TRBV6-1	-	14	TRBJ1-2	-	TGTGCCAGCGGGGGCGGGTTAGGGGCCTATGGCTACACCTTC	CASGGGLGAYGYTF